Described below is a single T cell receptor beta chain sequence and its context. This clonotype turned up a few times. Its antigen is still unknown. Base qualities are missing; no much larger clone stands one base away. These data are taken from a study of human T cells and chemical hapten exposure (dated by TCRdb to the early 2020s). Background on the whole study: For sensitization, 2% DPC in acetone was applied to a roughly 2 cm by roughly 2 cm area of upper inner arm skin. Blood was sampled from patients pre-sensitization (week 0) and at 2, 6 and about 24 weeks after DPC sensitization. Peripheral blood TCR repertoire changes were tracked in vivo in alopecia patients during primary and secondary sensitization to the hapten diphenylcyclopropenone (DPC). Libraries were combined into a pool for sequencing, and differences in TCR yield between samples came mainly from small differences in library volumes within the pool. Blood for TCR sequencing was provided by twenty-nine alopecia patients at one to four time points (pre-sensitization, 2, 6 and 24 weeks). Throughout the study period of 20 to 30 weeks, patients also received therapeutic DPC doses to the scalp every week. The mostly female patient cohort included alopecia areata with under or over 50% scalp involvement, alopecia totalis and alopecia universalis. Patch tests used Finn chambers with 0.01% DPC on the upper back, scored after 6 days by International Contact Dermatitis Research Group standards. What the authors observed across the whole study: A positive correlation was found between the number of PT1 expanded TCRs and patch test score, with significance reached at thresholds 8, 16 and 32 but not 4. Because all patients had alopecia, a presumed autoimmune disease, the immune response of the patients might differ from that of healthy individuals. The number of TCRs above 1 in 1000 frequency did not change with DPC sensitization; there was no evidence of global repertoire structure alterations. After repeated subsampling, changes were observed in the strength of the expansion versus patch-test correlation and in the threshold at which the correlation became significant. Significantly more large CDR3 similarity clusters were formed by expanded TCRs than by pre-sensitization or healthy control sets, consistent with antigen-driven responses.

In the paper's terms, the time point label means: patch test 1, 2 weeks after DPC sensitization. This sample's treatment or condition label indicates: therapeutic diphenylcyclopropenone sensitization with weekly scalp DPC. At every patch-test visit, the blood draw took place before the patch test was put on. Eligible patients were aged 18 to 70, diagnosed with alopecia, deemed suitable for DPC therapy, and excluded if pregnant. Total RNA was extracted from unfractionated whole blood that had been collected in Tempus Blood RNA tubes. The library was prepared using RACE. The data were produced on a NextSeq 500. During library preparation, unique molecular identifiers were attached to individual cDNA molecules so that TCRs could be counted quantitatively and reproducibly. Each blood RNA sample was used to sequence both TCR alpha and TCR beta chains. As for the authors' bioinformatics: A median of roughly 100,000 TCRs per sample was observed, with a range of about 20,000 to 750,000. The Decombinator software suite was used to annotate the V, J and CDR3 of the TCR reads. Every sample was subsampled to the same number of TCRs (28,000) for the PS versus PT1 abundance plots. TCRs were defined as expanded if absent before sensitization and observed at least eight times at the 2-week time point. TCRdb ran its own pipeline on the public reads, namely fastp trimming at Q25 and MiXCR clone calling, and kept in-frame beta chains. One record per CDR3 amino acid sequence lists the most common genes and DNA. The V and J calls here are based on TCRdb, not the publication. This sample lists roughly 86,000 distinct CDR3 sequences; about 10% were detected once. The ten most abundant clones make up less than 2.5% of the sample.

V is pruned by 6 bases and J by 3 bases, leaving 10 bases of the junction without a gene match. CDR1 and CDR2 (MNHEY, SVGEGT) derive from the germline V gene. Taken from cysteine to phenylalanine, the CDR3 has 16 residues. Just the 48-base CDR3 DNA is kept, in frame starting at base 1. The sequence was collected from a middle-aged man with alopecia areata. Some clones in this sample may be carry-over from other donors' samples. Sequencing used whole blood, obtained in connection with sensitization to the hapten diphenylcyclopropenone (DPC). Rearrangement joined TRBV6-2 or TRBV6-3 to TRBJ2-5; the central 10 bases match TRBD2. The bases read TGTGCCAGCAGGCCCGCTAGCGGGAGTTTCGAAGAGACCCAGTACTTC. It specifies CASRPASGSFEETQYF.